Below, 24 T cell receptor beta chains from the same sample are listed, as sequenced in a study of blood T cell repertoires in COVID-19. TCRdb's copy holds only in-frame clones and misses some; the assay was immunoSEQ multiplex PCR. The table has a few hundred thousand clones, 84% seen once. The sample comprised peripheral blood. These receptors all stem from a human donor in a cohort sampled during active COVID-19.

The chain combines TRBV6-5 with TRBJ2-3; D gene unclear. The CDR3 has 15 amino acids. V was clipped by 6 bases and J by 1 base, with 14 bases between them. Germline CDR1 is MNHEY and CDR2 is SVGAGI. The CDR3 protein is CASSIAPDGTDTQYF. CDR3 DNA: TGTGCCAGCAGCATAGCCCCAGATGGCACAGATACGCAGTATTTT.

The chain is built from TRBV5-1 and TRBJ2-1, with 14 bases that match TRBD2. This CDR3 is 18 amino acids long. After removal of 5 bases from V and 4 bases from J, the junction contained 11 bases not matched to a gene. Germline CDR1 and CDR2: SGHRS and YFSETQ. CDR3 nucleotides: TGCGCCAGCAGTCCCCGGACTAGCGGGAGGATCCTTTACAATGAGCAGTTCTTC. Amino acid sequence: CASSPRTSGRILYNEQFF. The full variable domain, rest sourced from reference TRBV5-1 and TRBJ2-1, is KAGVTQTPRYLIKTRGQQVTLSCSPISGHRSVSWYQQTPGQGLQFLFEYFSETQRNKGNFPGRFSGRQFSNSRSEMNVSTLELGDSALYLCASSPRTSGRILYNEQFFGPGTRLTVL.

V is TRBV4-3 and J is TRBJ2-1; D not resolved. The germline V gene encodes CDR1 LGHNA and CDR2 YSLEER. The CDR3 sequence is 14 residues long. V dropped 0 bases and J dropped 10 bases, with 13 bases sitting between them. The CDR3: CASSQDIARREQFF. CDR3 in DNA: TGCGCCAGCAGCCAAGATATTGCCCGTCGGGAGCAGTTCTTC.

The rearrangement uses TRBV28 and TRBJ2-5; D may be TRBD1 (6 bases). The V end lost 5 bases, the J end lost 5 bases, and 12 bases lay between the germline ends. The CDR3 runs to 13 residues. The V gene's germline CDR1 is MDHEN and CDR2 SYDVKM. CDR3 loop: CASSQQGRETQYF. The CDR3 coding sequence is TGTGCCAGCAGTCAACAGGGTCGGGAGACCCAGTACTTC. The full variable domain, its missing parts supplied by reference TRBV28 and TRBJ2-5, is DVKVTQSSRYLVKRTGEKVFLECVQDMDHENMFWYRQDPGLGLRLIYFSYDVKMKEKGDIPEGYSVSREKKERFSLILESASTNQTSMYLCASSQQGRETQYFGPGTRLLVL.

V usage is TRBV3-1 (or the pseudogene TRBV3-2) and J usage is TRBJ1-5; D is perhaps TRBD1 (6 bases). Germline assignment: CDR1 LGHDT and CDR2 YNNKEL (reference sequence). The CDR3 length is 12 residues. With 9 bases removed from V and 3 bases from J, the gap between germline ends came to 9 bases. The CDR3 sequence is CASGQYNQPQHF. As DNA, the CDR3 is TGTGCCAGTGGACAGTACAATCAGCCCCAGCATTTT.

The rearrangement uses TRBV5-5 and TRBJ2-7, with 8 bases fitting TRBD1. V lost 4 bases to trimming and J lost 3 bases; unmatched junction nucleotides: 9. The CDR3 consists of 15 residues. Germline CDR1 and CDR2: SGHKS and YYEKEE (reference sequence). Here the CDR3 reads CASSPGWGQVYEQYF. CDR3 bases: TGTGCCAGCAGCCCGGGCTGGGGACAGGTCTACGAGCAGTACTTC.

The V gene is TRBV6-1, the J gene TRBJ2-3, with D perhaps TRBD2 (6 bases). CDR3 length equals 13 residues. The germline CDR1 and CDR2 sequences are MNHNS and SASEGT. Trimming stripped 6 bases from V and 9 bases from J, with 16 bases between. The CDR3 nucleotides are TGTGCCAGCAGCGAAATAAGACTAGACACGCAGTATTTT. Residues: CASSEIRLDTQYF.

This clone was counted many times. The chain recombines TRBV4-2 with TRBJ2-1; TRBD2 agrees at 9 bases. The CDR3 runs 18 residues. Germline V gene data show CDR1 as LGHNA and CDR2 as YNFKEQ. J lost 2 bases, V lost 4 bases, and 12 bases had no gene match. CDR3 region: CASSPLYQGGGAYNEQFF. Here the CDR3 DNA reads TGTGCCAGCAGCCCATTGTATCAAGGCGGGGGGGCCTACAATGAGCAGTTCTTC.

This clone was observed once. This chain connects TRBV27 to TRBJ1-6; D is possibly TRBD1 (5 bases). CDR3 size: 15 residues. Trimming shortened V by 6 bases and J by 9 bases, and 18 bases separated the two germline ends. Germline V CDR1 and CDR2: MNHEY, SMNVEV (reference sequence). CDR3 loop: CASRVWGGVVSPLHF. The CDR3 nucleotides read TGTGCCAGCAGGGTATGGGGGGGGGTTGTTTCACCCCTCCACTTT.

The chain employs TRBV5-6 and TRBJ2-3; D unresolved. The ends were cut back, 4 bases at V and 4 bases at J, with 10 bases in the middle. This CDR3 has 13 residues. CDR1 is SGHDT and CDR2 is YYEEEE in the germline V gene. DNA for the CDR3: TGTGCCAGCAGCCCCGTAGGAGCAGATACGCAGTATTTT. This sequence encodes CASSPVGADTQYF.

The genes are TRBV5-6 and TRBJ2-1; TRBD2 matches at 10 bases. Germline V gives CDR1 SGHDT, CDR2 YYEEEE. V shed 2 bases, J shed 7 bases, and the junction held 9 bases outside the gene matches. This CDR3 has 16 residues. The chain's CDR3 is CASSFLAGAVQNEQFF. The CDR3 nucleotides are TGTGCCAGCAGCTTTCTAGCGGGAGCAGTTCAGAATGAGCAGTTCTTC.

The chain carries TRBV20-1 and TRBJ1-1; unclear D gene. Trimming left V 3 bases short and J 8 bases short, with 10 bases between. The CDR3 is 11 amino acids. Germline CDR1 and CDR2: DFQATT and SNEGSKA (reference sequence). The CDR3 DNA follows: TGCAGTGCTAGTAGAATGGCCGAAGCTTTCTTT. Protein product: CSASRMAEAFF.

The CDR3 DNA reads as TGCGCCAGCAGCGTGACTAGCGTGGGCCTCACCGAGCAGTACTTC. Amino acid sequence: CASSVTSVGLTEQYF. This sequence joins TRBV5-1 and TRBJ2-7; TRBD2 aligns across 8 bases. CDR1 and CDR2 (germline): SGHRS, YFSETQ. This CDR3 spans 15 amino acids. J lost 6 bases, V lost 4 bases, and 12 bases had no gene match. The variable domain in full, completed from reference TRBV5-1 and TRBJ2-7, reads KAGVTQTPRYLIKTRGQQVTLSCSPISGHRSVSWYQQTPGQGLQFLFEYFSETQRNKGNFPGRFSGRQFSNSRSEMNVSTLELGDSALYLCASSVTSVGLTEQYFGPGTRLTVT.

The chain employs TRBV5-1 and TRBJ2-3, with 11 nucleotides matching TRBD2. Germline V gene data show CDR1 as SGHRS and CDR2 as YFSETQ. The CDR3 covers 19 residues. The ends lost 1 base at V and 3 bases at J; junction bases unmatched: 13. CDR3 bases: TGCGCCAGCAGCTTGAGGGGGACTAGCGGACAGAAGGTAACAGATACGCAGTATTTT. It yields the protein CASSLRGTSGQKVTDTQYF.

The V and J genes are TRBV6-2 or TRBV6-3 and TRBJ2-7; 8 nucleotides line up with TRBD2. Germline V gives CDR1 MNHEY, CDR2 SVGEGT. CDR3 length: 19 amino acids. The V segment lost 4 bases and the J segment 4 bases; nucleotides outside the gene matches: 21. CDR3 in DNA: TGTGCCAGCAGTTTCCCCGGGCGAGGGCGCGGGGGGACGGAATACGAGCAGTACTTC. Translating gives CASSFPGRGRGGTEYEQYF.

The gene calls are TRBV7-2 and TRBJ2-7; D is possibly TRBD1 (6 bases). The V end was cut by 4 bases, the J end by 1 base, with 8 bases between. Germline loops: CDR1 SGHTA, CDR2 FQGNSA. This CDR3 is 13 amino acids long. The DNA for the CDR3 is TGTGCCAGCAGCTCCGACAGGTCCTACGAGCAGTACTTC. Protein sequence: CASSSDRSYEQYF.

This sequence joins TRBV6-2 or TRBV6-3 and TRBJ2-7; 7 bases align to TRBD2. The germline CDR1 and CDR2 sequences are MNHEY and SVGEGT. The CDR3 has 15 amino acids. V lost 2 bases, J lost 4 bases, and 8 bases stayed unmatched. The CDR3 is CASSYEWGGYYEQYF. The CDR3 nucleotides are TGTGCCAGCAGTTACGAGTGGGGAGGGTATTACGAGCAGTACTTC.

V gene TRBV2 combines with J gene TRBJ1-6; D perhaps matches TRBD1 (6 bases). The germline gives CDR1 SNHLY, CDR2 FYNNEI. Trimming took 3 bases from V and 10 from J, leaving 10 bases between them. The CDR3 is made up of 13 amino acids. DNA for the CDR3: TGTGCCAGCAGTGATGAGGGGGAATCACCCCTCCACTTT. Protein product: CASSDEGESPLHF.

The rearrangement links TRBV5-1 to TRBJ2-3; 11 nucleotides match TRBD2. The ends lost 5 bases at V and 1 base at J; junction bases unmatched: 3. Germline V gene sequence: CDR1 SGHRS, CDR2 YFSETQ. CDR3 length: 15 residues. The CDR3 here is CASRGTSGRTDTQYF. The DNA for the CDR3 is TGCGCCAGCAGGGGGACTAGCGGCCGCACAGATACGCAGTATTTT.

This clone was seen a few times. This chain links TRBV10-2 with TRBJ1-2, with a weak D call TRBD1 (6 bases). CDR3 length equals 12 residues. Trimming took off 2 bases at V and 9 bases at J, with 10 bases between the two ends. Germline CDR1 and CDR2: WSHSY and SAAADI. The CDR3 nucleotides are TGCGCCAGCAGTGAGAGGGACATCCGCTACACCTTC. Translating it yields CASSERDIRYTF.

This chain links TRBV3-1 (or the pseudogene TRBV3-2) with TRBJ2-2, with D maybe TRBD2 (7 bases). This CDR3 is built from 16 residues. The germline V gene has CDR1 LGHDT and CDR2 YNNKEL (reference sequence). V was cut by 2 bases and J by 2 bases, with 12 bases left in between. The CDR3 coding sequence is TGTGCCAGCAGCCAAACGGGGGGCTCCAACACCGGGGAGCTGTTTTTT. This codes for CASSQTGGSNTGELFF.

This chain links TRBV7-8 with TRBJ2-2, with 8 bases identical to TRBD1. J lost 6 bases, V lost 2 bases, and 5 bases had no gene match. The CDR3 totals 15 residues. Looked up from germline, CDR1 is SGHVS and CDR2 is FQNEAQ. The CDR3, as DNA: TGTGCCAGCAGCTTACTTCAGGGGGCGCCCGGGGAGCTGTTTTTT. This sequence encodes CASSLLQGAPGELFF.

The chain recombines TRBV6-7 with TRBJ1-2; 10 positions match TRBD1. TRBV6-7 qualifies as an ORF whose function is uncertain. V lost 7 bases to trimming and J lost 8 bases; unmatched junction nucleotides: 13. CDR3 length: 15 residues. This CDR3 is CASTYPSTGGGGYTF. Here the CDR3 DNA reads TGTGCCAGCACCTACCCATCGACAGGGGGCGGAGGCTACACCTTC.

V is TRBV5-6 and J is TRBJ2-7; TRBD1 matches at 8 bases. V shed 4 bases and J 4 bases; nucleotides not matched to a gene: 7. The CDR3 length is 14 residues. In germline, CDR1 is SGHDT, CDR2 YYEEEE. The CDR3 sequence is CASSEQDRAYEQYF. The CDR3 region has the DNA TGTGCCAGCAGCGAACAGGACAGGGCGTACGAGCAGTACTTC.